This is a list of T cell receptor beta chains from one sample in a study of blood T cells in healthy people across ages. TCRdb processed the 5' RACE reads anew with MiXCR; each CDR3 protein has one entry. This sample carries hundreds of thousands of distinct CDR3 sequences, 32% of them seen once, and the ten largest clones take 15% to 17%. Specimen: blood. The origin of the receptors is a woman older than 75 in good health. CDR3s include the opening cysteine and the closing phenylalanine or tryptophan. A D gene is named only where the DNA matches it firmly. Size tells how often a clone was seen (once, few, many) or the class of an expanded clone, and some rows leave it out.

d_call	v_call	clone_size	j_call	cdr3_aa	cdr3_nt
-	TRBV28	few	TRBJ1-2	CASRLNTGFGYTF	TGTGCCAGCAGGCTAAATACAGGGTTTGGCTACACCTTC
-	TRBV20-1	-	TRBJ2-4	CSAGDRGGQYF	TGCAGTGCTGGCGACAGGGGAGGGCAGTACTTC
TRBD2	TRBV6-2/TRBV6-3	-	TRBJ2-2	CASSYSSGGNTGELFF	TGTGCCAGCAGTTACTCTAGCGGGGGAAACACCGGGGAGCTGTTTTTT
-	TRBV12-3/TRBV12-4	few	TRBJ1-2	CASKGDPGLNYGYTF	TGTGCCAGCAAAGGGGATCCGGGTCTGAACTATGGCTACACCTTC
-	TRBV7-2	-	TRBJ1-2	CASSFSWTEDIYGYTF	TGTGCCAGCAGCTTTTCTTGGACAGAAGACATCTATGGCTACACCTTC
-	TRBV20-1	-	TRBJ2-5	CSAPSGHNEQYF	TGCAGTGCGCCGAGTGGTCATAATGAGCAGTACTTC
-	TRBV7-6	many	TRBJ2-7	CASSPKGHNYEQYF	TGTGCCAGCAGCCCTAAAGGCCATAACTACGAGCAGTACTTC
TRBD1	TRBV27	-	TRBJ2-3	CASSPTQGQGTQYF	TGTGCCAGCAGTCCGACCCAGGGACAGGGAACGCAGTATTTT
TRBD1	TRBV11-2	few	TRBJ2-7	CASSFLLGQGADYEQYF	TGTGCCAGCAGCTTCCTCCTGGGACAGGGGGCCGACTACGAGCAGTACTTC
-	TRBV6-2/TRBV6-3	many	TRBJ2-7	CASRKTGWEQYF	TGTGCCAGCCGTAAGACAGGATGGGAGCAGTACTTC
-	TRBV5-1	-	TRBJ1-2	CASSETGDEVYGYTF	TGCGCCAGCAGCGAGACAGGCGACGAGGTCTACGGCTACACCTTC
-	TRBV7-9	-	TRBJ2-5	CASSSAGQTQYF	TGTGCCAGCAGTTCCGCGGGTCAGACCCAGTACTTC
-	TRBV5-4	few	TRBJ1-2	CASSLGTWGNNYGYTF	TGTGCCAGCAGCTTGGGCACATGGGGGAATAACTATGGCTACACCTTC
-	TRBV5-6	many	TRBJ2-1	CASSLAGNRVHNEQFF	TGTGCCAGCAGCTTGGCGGGAAACAGGGTCCACAATGAGCAGTTCTTC
-	TRBV6-1	many	TRBJ1-2	CASSVRSYGYTF	TGTGCCAGCAGTGTACGGTCTTATGGCTACACCTTC
TRBD1	TRBV3-1	many	TRBJ2-7	CASSHLNRGQAEQYF	TGTGCCAGCAGCCACCTAAATCGGGGACAGGCCGAGCAGTACTTC
TRBD2	TRBV7-2	-	TRBJ2-7	CASSLGPGGGPYEQYF	TGTGCCAGCAGCTTAGGCCCGGGAGGAGGGCCCTACGAGCAGTACTTC
-	TRBV6-2/TRBV6-3	-	TRBJ1-5	CASSGRRSGNFGNQPQHF	TGTGCCAGCAGCGGTCGCCGCTCAGGGAATTTCGGCAATCAGCCCCAGCATTTT
-	TRBV11-3	-	TRBJ1-1	CASSPGVGVGTEAFF	TGTGCCAGCAGCCCAGGAGTAGGGGTCGGCACTGAAGCTTTCTTT
-	TRBV21-1	few	TRBJ2-5	CASSTCTFYLRDRGPETQYF	TGTGCCAGCAGCACATGTACCTTTTACCTCCGGGACAGGGGGCCAGAGACCCAGTACTTC
-	TRBV14	-	TRBJ1-1	CASSQVAGRGTEAFF	TGTGCCAGCAGCCAAGTTGCGGGTCGGGGCACTGAAGCTTTCTTT
-	TRBV28	few	TRBJ2-1	CASSHDRFGVSEQFF	TGTGCCAGCAGTCATGATCGTTTCGGGGTCAGTGAGCAGTTCTTC
TRBD1	TRBV20-1	many	TRBJ1-2	CSARDGPGGMDGYTF	TGCAGTGCTAGAGATGGGCCAGGGGGCATGGATGGCTACACCTTC
-	TRBV6-5	few	TRBJ1-5	CASSSHRYSNQPQHF	TGTGCCAGCAGCTCCCACAGGTATAGCAATCAGCCCCAGCATTTT
TRBD1	TRBV20-1	many	TRBJ1-2	CSAVPSTGSYGYTF	TGCAGTGCAGTGCCTTCGACAGGGAGCTATGGCTACACCTTC
TRBD1	TRBV5-1	few	TRBJ1-1	CASSSGDRNDGTEAFF	TGCGCCAGCAGCTCGGGGGACAGGAATGATGGGACTGAAGCTTTCTTT
TRBD2	TRBV6-6	many	TRBJ2-1	CASSYAGGTEQFF	TGTGCCAGCAGTTACGCGGGGGGCACTGAGCAGTTCTTC
-	TRBV7-3	many	TRBJ1-6	CASSLTGGSGSPLHF	TGTGCCAGCAGCCTGACGGGAGGGTCCGGTTCACCCCTCCACTTT
-	TRBV28	many	TRBJ2-2	CASSFSRLRFTGELFF	TGTGCCAGCAGTTTCAGTAGACTTCGTTTCACCGGGGAGCTGTTTTTT